These 19 T cell receptor beta chains were all obtained from the same sample, sequenced in a study of memory CD4+ T cells and cytomegalovirus serostatus. Single viable CD3+CD4+CD8-CD45RO+ cells were sorted as the memory CD4+ T cells. The method was immunoSEQ multiplex PCR; TCRdb's version includes in-frame clones alone and lacks a portion of them. This table has 50,000 or so clones, over 75% appearing once. Sequences were obtained from memory CD4+ T cells from blood. The source is an adult in good health and CMV-seronegative.

The CDR3, as DNA: TGTGCCAGCAGCTTAGATTCCGGGACAGGGGCAGATACGCAGTATTTT. It specifies CASSLDSGTGADTQYF. The chain links TRBV11-3 to TRBJ2-3, with 10 bases that match TRBD1. Germline assignment: CDR1 SGHNT and CDR2 YENEEA. The CDR3 length is 16 residues. J was trimmed by 4 bases and V by 0 bases; bases with no gene match: 4.

This clone came up once. The J gene is TRBJ1-5, the V gene TRBV19, with D hard to call. Germline CDR1 is LNHDA and CDR2 is SQIVND (reference sequence). The CDR3 totals 14 residues. The V end was cut by 7 bases, the J end by 4 bases, with 14 bases between. The CDR3 reads CASKANFVNQPQHF. For the CDR3, the DNA is TGTGCCAGTAAGGCGAACTTCGTAAATCAGCCCCAGCATTTT.

This chain's CDR3 is CASSPEETGAYTGELFF. The DNA for the CDR3 is TGTGCCAGCTCACCCGAGGAGACAGGGGCTTACACCGGGGAGCTGTTTTTT. V gene TRBV18 combines with J gene TRBJ2-2; TRBD1 matches 8 bases. Losses at the gene ends were 3 bases for V and 3 bases for J; bases not matched to a gene: 9. Per the germline V gene, CDR1 is KGHSH and CDR2 is LQKENI. The CDR3 has 17 residues. Using reference TRBV18 and TRBJ2-2 for the parts outside the CDR3, the full variable domain is NAGVMQNPRHLVRRRGQEARLRCSPMKGHSHVYWYRQLPEEGLKFMVYLQKENIIDESGMPKERFSAEFPKEGPSILRIQQVVRGDSAAYFCASSPEETGAYTGELFFGEGSRLTVL.

The genes are TRBV4-1 and TRBJ1-2, with D perhaps matching TRBD1 (6 bases). CDR1 is MGHRA, CDR2 YSYEKL, per germline. V gave up 3 bases and J gave up 7 bases, with 15 bases separating them. This CDR3 is built from 14 residues. The CDR3 region is CASSHPTGLGGYTF. The CDR3 nucleotides are TGCGCCAGCAGCCACCCAACAGGGTTGGGTGGCTACACCTTC.

The sample holds one count of this clone. The chain recombines TRBV18 with TRBJ1-2, with a weak D call TRBD1 (5 bases). Trimming stripped 1 base from V and 2 bases from J, with 8 bases between. CDR1 and CDR2 (germline): KGHSH, LQKENI. This CDR3 is 14 amino acids long. CDR3: CASSPLRGNYGYTF. The CDR3 DNA reads as TGTGCCAGCTCACCACTTCGGGGGAACTATGGCTACACCTTC.

The chain uses TRBV30 and TRBJ1-4; 8 nucleotides align to TRBD1. Germline CDR1 is GTSNPN and CDR2 is SVGIG (reference sequence). The CDR3 totals 14 residues. V shed 3 bases, J shed 8 bases, and the junction held 8 bases outside the gene matches. The CDR3 protein is CAWSPDRGREKLFF. The DNA of the CDR3 is TGTGCCTGGAGCCCCGACAGGGGTAGGGAAAAACTGTTTTTT. Based on the CDR3 plus reference TRBV30 and TRBJ1-4, the full variable domain is SQTIHQWPATLVQPVGSPLSLECTVEGTSNPNLYWYRQAAGRGLQLLFYSVGIGQISSEVPQNLSASRPQDRQFILSSKKLLLSDSGFYLCAWSPDRGREKLFFGSGTQLSVL.

The V gene is TRBV6-5, the J gene TRBJ2-7; 9 nucleotides line up with TRBD1. The CDR3 has 13 residues. V gave up 1 base and J gave up 6 bases; unmatched junction bases: 1. Germline loops: CDR1 MNHEY, CDR2 SVGAGI. The CDR3 sequence is CASSYLTGGEQYF. CDR3 DNA: TGTGCCAGCAGTTACTTGACAGGGGGCGAGCAGTACTTC.

The chain links TRBV7-8 to TRBJ2-1; D is possibly TRBD2 (6 bases). The V and J ends lost 5 bases and 0 bases respectively, with 17 bases between them. This CDR3 region has 17 residues. The V gene's germline CDR1 is SGHVS and CDR2 FQNEAQ. The CDR3 DNA sequence: TGTGCCAGCAGCGAAACTCTAGCGCGGAGCTCCTACAATGAGCAGTTCTTC. Its translation: CASSETLARSSYNEQFF. Filled out from reference TRBV7-8 and TRBJ2-1, the complete variable domain reads GAGVSQSPRYKVAKRGQDVALRCDPISGHVSLFWYQQALGQGPEFLTYFQNEAQLDKSGLPSDRFFAERPEGSVSTLKIQRTQQEDSAVYLCASSETLARSSYNEQFFGPGTRLTVL.

This chain uses TRBV14 with TRBJ2-3, with 10 bases lining up with TRBD2. CDR1 is SGHDN and CDR2 is FVKESK in the germline V gene. The CDR3 totals 14 residues. Trimming took 8 bases from V and 5 from J; bases not matched to a gene: 7. In DNA form, the CDR3 reads TGTGCCAGCCGGGCTAGCGGGGGAAAAGATACGCAGTATTTT. Its translation: CASRASGGKDTQYF.

V usage is TRBV2 and J usage is TRBJ2-3, with TRBD1 identical over 8 bases. The CDR3 runs 12 residues. Germline V gene sequence: CDR1 SNHLY, CDR2 FYNNEI. After removal of 5 bases from V and 5 bases from J, the junction contained 0 bases not matched to a gene. The CDR3 region is CASSTGGDTQYF. CDR3 DNA sequence: TGTGCCAGCAGTACAGGGGGAGATACGCAGTATTTT. Supplemented by reference TRBV2 and TRBJ2-3, the full variable domain reads EPEVTQTPSHQVTQMGQEVILRCVPISNHLYFYWYRQILGQKVEFLVSFYNNEISEKSEIFDDQFSVERPDGSNFTLKIRSTKLEDSAMYFCASSTGGDTQYFGPGTRLTVL.

This clone was picked up a small number of times. J is TRBJ1-6 and V is TRBV25-1; tentatively, D is TRBD1 (5 bases). V was clipped by 11 bases and J by 7 bases, with 12 bases between them. In germline, CDR1 is MGHDK, CDR2 SYGVNS. CDR3 length equals 12 residues. The CDR3 sequence is CAAWKGNSPLHF. CDR3 in DNA: TGTGCCGCCTGGAAGGGGAATTCACCCCTCCACTTT.

The chain recombines TRBV11-2 with TRBJ2-1; TRBD2 matches 8 bases. This CDR3 spans 15 amino acids. Trimming cost V 2 bases and J 4 bases; bases outside gene matches: 4. Germline V lookup: CDR1 SGHAT, CDR2 FQNNGV. The CDR3 DNA follows: TGTGCCAGCAGCTTATTACTAGCGGATTACAATGAGCAGTTCTTC. It is translated as CASSLLLADYNEQFF.

The chain is built from TRBV7-8 and TRBJ2-7; TRBD1 matches at 11 bases. V trimming: 3 bases; J trimming: 3 bases; junction bases outside the gene matches: 1. The CDR3 contains 14 residues. Germline CDR1 is SGHVS and CDR2 is FQNEAQ. DNA of the CDR3: TGTGCCAGCAGCTTGGGACAGGGGGTCTACGAGCAGTACTTC. This gives the protein CASSLGQGVYEQYF. Together with reference TRBV7-8 and TRBJ2-7, the CDR3 gives the full variable domain: GAGVSQSPRYKVAKRGQDVALRCDPISGHVSLFWYQQALGQGPEFLTYFQNEAQLDKSGLPSDRFFAERPEGSVSTLKIQRTQQEDSAVYLCASSLGQGVYEQYFGPGTRLTVT.

This clone was detected a few times. The V gene is TRBV2, the J gene TRBJ2-2, with TRBD2 matching over 9 bases. CDR1 SNHLY and CDR2 FYNNEI come from the germline V gene. The CDR3 has 18 amino acids. The V segment lost 5 bases and the J segment 1 base; nucleotides outside the gene matches: 11. For the CDR3, the DNA is TGTGCCAGCAGTAACCTCATAAGCGGGGGGATGAACACCGGGGAGCTGTTTTTT. Protein product: CASSNLISGGMNTGELFF.

This chain joins TRBV6-1 and TRBJ1-6; D is possibly TRBD1 (5 bases). Germline CDR1 reads MNHNS; CDR2 reads SASEGT. CDR3 length equals 15 residues. Trimming removed 7 bases at V and 5 bases at J, with 15 bases between. The CDR3 DNA reads TGTGCCAGCACTTTCTCGCAGGGACATAATTCACCCCTCCACTTT. Encoded protein: CASTFSQGHNSPLHF.

This chain uses TRBV9 with TRBJ2-7; 8 bases map to TRBD2. Germline CDR1 reads SGDLS; CDR2 reads YYNGEE. V shed 1 base, J shed 2 bases, and the junction held 2 bases outside the gene matches. CDR3 length: 14 residues. CDR3 sequence: CASSVSGGTYEQYF. CDR3 DNA sequence: TGTGCCAGCAGCGTAAGCGGGGGAACCTACGAGCAGTACTTC.

This clone was recorded a few times. This chain connects TRBV18 to TRBJ1-2; D is undetermined. Trimming stripped 3 bases from V and 7 bases from J, with 24 bases between. Germline CDR1 reads KGHSH; CDR2 reads LQKENI. CDR3 length: 17 amino acids. The CDR3 reads CASSPTKVGVSSRGYTF. CDR3 DNA sequence: TGTGCCAGCTCACCCACAAAGGTCGGGGTGTCCTCCCGTGGCTACACCTTC.

V and J are TRBV7-9 and TRBJ1-2, with D unresolved. This CDR3 is built from 13 residues. V was pared by 3 bases and J by 6 bases, with 11 bases between. CDR1 and CDR2 from the germline V gene are SEHNR and FQNEAQ (reference sequence). The CDR3 here is CASSFLARDGYTF. CDR3 coding DNA: TGTGCCAGCAGCTTTTTGGCTCGAGATGGCTACACCTTC.

V gene TRBV6-6 combines with J gene TRBJ2-7; TRBD2 might be the D (5 bases). This CDR3 has 13 amino acids. Trimming left V 6 bases short and J 3 bases short, with 12 bases between. Germline loops: CDR1 MNHNY, CDR2 SVGAGI (reference sequence). This chain's CDR3 is CASSPGLRYEQYF. CDR3 coding DNA: TGTGCCAGCAGCCCCGGACTCCGCTACGAGCAGTACTTC.